Detailed here is one TCR beta chain. Its matching antigen is unknown. Alongside a J-beta primer mix, a sample-barcoded 5' primer served in a second PCR lasting about 7 to 11 cycles. Tagging of each cDNA molecule was performed by a template-switch adaptor with 12 random nucleotides. TCRdb reprocessed the 5' RACE reads via MiXCR and lists one record per CDR3 protein. The data show hundreds of thousands of distinct CDR3 sequences, with about 43% seen just once and around 32% held by the top ten. This CDR3 spans 12 amino acids. The V gene lost 6 bases and the J gene lost 5 bases, with 11 bases spanning the gap. Per the germline V gene, CDR1 is SGHRS and CDR2 is YFSETQ. The source of the sample is a study of blood T cells in healthy people across ages. Overall study: About one barcoded beta molecule per two T cells was the capture yield of template switching.

Whole-study results and caveats: Expanded clonotype changes were possibly confounded by unknown donor CMV status. Compared with aged donors, long-lived donors showed fewer expanded clones, suggesting selection.

The V call is TRBV5-1, the J call TRBJ1-1; D may be TRBD1 (6 bases). This TCR came from an elderly man in good health. Sequenced input: blood. The DNA of the CDR3 is TGCGCCAGCATTCGAGGGGGTACTGAAGCTTTCTTT. It is translated as CASIRGGTEAFF.